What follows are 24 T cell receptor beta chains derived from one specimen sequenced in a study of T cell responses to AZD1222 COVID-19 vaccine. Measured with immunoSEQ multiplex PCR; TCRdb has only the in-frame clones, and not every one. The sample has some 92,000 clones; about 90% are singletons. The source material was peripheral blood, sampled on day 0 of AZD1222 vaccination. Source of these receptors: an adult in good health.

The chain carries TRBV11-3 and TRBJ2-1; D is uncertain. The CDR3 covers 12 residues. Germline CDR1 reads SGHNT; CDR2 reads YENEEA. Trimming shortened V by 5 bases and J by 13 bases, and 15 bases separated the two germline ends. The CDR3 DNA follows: TGTGCCAGCAGCCTCGACCGGGTCCTTCAGTTCTTC. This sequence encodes CASSLDRVLQFF. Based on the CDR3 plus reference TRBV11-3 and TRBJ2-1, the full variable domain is EAGVVQSPRYKIIEKKQPVAFWCNPISGHNTLYWYLQNLGQGPELLIRYENEEAVDDSQLPKDRFSAERLKGVDSTLKIQPAELGDSAVYLCASSLDRVLQFFGPGTRLTVL.

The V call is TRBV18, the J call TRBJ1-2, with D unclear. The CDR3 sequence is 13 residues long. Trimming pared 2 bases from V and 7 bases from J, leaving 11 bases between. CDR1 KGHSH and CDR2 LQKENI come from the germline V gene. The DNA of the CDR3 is TGTGCCAGCTCACCAGAAGGCGGGGTTGGCTACACCTTC. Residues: CASSPEGGVGYTF. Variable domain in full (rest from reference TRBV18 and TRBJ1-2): NAGVMQNPRHLVRRRGQEARLRCSPMKGHSHVYWYRQLPEEGLKFMVYLQKENIIDESGMPKERFSAEFPKEGPSILRIQQVVRGDSAAYFCASSPEGGVGYTFGSGTRLTVV.

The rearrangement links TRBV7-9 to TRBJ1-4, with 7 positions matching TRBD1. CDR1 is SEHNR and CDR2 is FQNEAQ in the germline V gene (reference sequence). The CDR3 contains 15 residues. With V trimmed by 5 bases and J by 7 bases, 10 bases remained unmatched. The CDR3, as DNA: TGTGCCAGCAGCCTCAGGCAGGGGGTGGTTGAAAAACTGTTTTTT. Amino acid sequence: CASSLRQGVVEKLFF.

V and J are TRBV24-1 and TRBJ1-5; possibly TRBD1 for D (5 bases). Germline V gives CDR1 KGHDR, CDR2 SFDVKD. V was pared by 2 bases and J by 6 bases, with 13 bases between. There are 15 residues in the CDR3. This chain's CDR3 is CATSDWGKRGQPQHF. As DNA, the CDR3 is TGTGCCACCAGTGATTGGGGGAAGAGGGGTCAGCCCCAGCATTTT.

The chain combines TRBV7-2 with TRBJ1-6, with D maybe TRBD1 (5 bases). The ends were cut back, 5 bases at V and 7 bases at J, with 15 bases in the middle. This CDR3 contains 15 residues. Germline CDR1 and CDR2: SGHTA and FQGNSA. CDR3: CASSPGQQGNSPLHF. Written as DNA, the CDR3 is TGTGCCAGCAGCCCCGGACAACAAGGGAATTCACCCCTCCACTTT.

In DNA, the CDR3 is TGTGCCAGCGGCGGGGGGAGTTTAACCTATAATTCACCCCTCCACTTT. Protein sequence: CASGGGSLTYNSPLHF. This chain links TRBV9 with TRBJ1-6; D might be TRBD1 (5 bases). Germline loops: CDR1 SGDLS, CDR2 YYNGEE. The CDR3 is 16 residues long. V was trimmed by 7 bases and J by 2 bases, leaving 16 bases between them.

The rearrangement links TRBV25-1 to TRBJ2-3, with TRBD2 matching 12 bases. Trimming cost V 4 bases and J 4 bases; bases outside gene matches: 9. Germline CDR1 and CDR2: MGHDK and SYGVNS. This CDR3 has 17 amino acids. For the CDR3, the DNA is TGTGCCAGCAGTGTCGCGACTAGCGGGAGTGTGGCAGATACGCAGTATTTT. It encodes CASSVATSGSVADTQYF.

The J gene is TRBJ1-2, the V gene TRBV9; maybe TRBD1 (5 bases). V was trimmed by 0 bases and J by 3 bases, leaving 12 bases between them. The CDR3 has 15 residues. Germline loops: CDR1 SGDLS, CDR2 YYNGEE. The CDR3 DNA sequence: TGTGCCAGCAGCGTAGGCGGGAGGGGAGACTATGGCTACACCTTC. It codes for CASSVGGRGDYGYTF.

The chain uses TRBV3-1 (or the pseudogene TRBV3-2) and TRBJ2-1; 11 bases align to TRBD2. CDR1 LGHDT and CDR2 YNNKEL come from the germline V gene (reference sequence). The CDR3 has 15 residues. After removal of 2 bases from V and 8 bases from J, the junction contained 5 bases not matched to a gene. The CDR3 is CASSQNSGGAYEQFF. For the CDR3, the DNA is TGTGCCAGCAGCCAAAATAGCGGGGGGGCTTATGAGCAGTTCTTC.

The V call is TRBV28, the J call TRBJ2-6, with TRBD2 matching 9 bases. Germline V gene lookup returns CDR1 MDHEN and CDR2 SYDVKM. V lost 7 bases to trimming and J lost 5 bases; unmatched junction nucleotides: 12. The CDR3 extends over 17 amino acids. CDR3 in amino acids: CASTWGLAAYRANVLTF. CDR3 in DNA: TGTGCCAGCACCTGGGGACTAGCCGCCTACAGGGCCAACGTCCTGACTTTC. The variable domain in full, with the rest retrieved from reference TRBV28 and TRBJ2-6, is DVKVTQSSRYLVKRTGEKVFLECVQDMDHENMFWYRQDPGLGLRLIYFSYDVKMKEKGDIPEGYSVSREKKERFSLILESASTNQTSMYLCASTWGLAAYRANVLTFGAGSRLTVL.

CDR3 nucleotides: TGTGCCAGCAGCCCCGGAGCCCGCGAGGATACGCAGTATTTT. This translates into CASSPGAREDTQYF. The V and J genes are TRBV5-4 and TRBJ2-3; no definite D call. The CDR3 is 14 amino acids. Germline CDR1 SGHNT, CDR2 YYREEE (reference sequence). Between the trimmed V and J ends, which lost 4 bases and 6 bases, there was a span of 15 bases.

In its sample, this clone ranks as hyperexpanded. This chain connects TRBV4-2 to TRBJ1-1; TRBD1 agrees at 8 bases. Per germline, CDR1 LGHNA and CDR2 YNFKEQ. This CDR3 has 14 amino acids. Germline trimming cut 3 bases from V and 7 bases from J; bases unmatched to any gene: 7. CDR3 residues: CASSQAGGRDEAFF. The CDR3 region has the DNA TGTGCCAGCAGCCAGGCAGGGGGCAGAGATGAAGCTTTCTTT.

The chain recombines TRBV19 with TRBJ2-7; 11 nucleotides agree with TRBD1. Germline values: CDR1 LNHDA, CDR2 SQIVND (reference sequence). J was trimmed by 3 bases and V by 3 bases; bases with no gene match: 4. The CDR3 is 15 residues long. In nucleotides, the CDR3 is TGTGCCAGTAGTATCTCCGGGACAGGGGGCTACGAGCAGTACTTC. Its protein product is CASSISGTGGYEQYF.

The CDR3 spells CASSQEGRNSPLHF. CDR3 in DNA: TGTGCCAGCAGCCAAGAAGGACGTAATTCACCCCTCCACTTT. The V and J genes are TRBV3-1 (or the pseudogene TRBV3-2) and TRBJ1-6, with D unclear. Germline CDR1 reads LGHDT; CDR2 reads YNNKEL (reference sequence). With 0 bases removed from V and 6 bases from J, the gap between germline ends came to 6 bases. The CDR3 totals 14 residues.

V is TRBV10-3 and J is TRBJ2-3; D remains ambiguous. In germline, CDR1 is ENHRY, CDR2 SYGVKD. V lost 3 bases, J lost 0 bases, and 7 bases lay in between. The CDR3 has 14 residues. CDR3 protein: CAISESFSTDTQYF. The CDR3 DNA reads TGTGCCATCAGTGAATCATTTAGCACAGATACGCAGTATTTT.

For the CDR3, the DNA is TGTGCCAGCAGCGTTTACGGGGAATCCTACAATGAGCAGTTCTTC. As protein: CASSVYGESYNEQFF. This sequence joins TRBV9 and TRBJ2-1, with D perhaps matching TRBD2 (5 bases). Germline V gene sequence: CDR1 SGDLS, CDR2 YYNGEE. The CDR3 covers 15 residues. V was trimmed by 2 bases and J by 1 base, leaving 10 bases between them.

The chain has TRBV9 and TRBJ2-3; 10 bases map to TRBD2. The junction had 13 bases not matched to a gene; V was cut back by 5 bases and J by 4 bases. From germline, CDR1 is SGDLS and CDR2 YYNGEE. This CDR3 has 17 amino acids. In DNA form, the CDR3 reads TGTGCCAGCAGTTATAAACCTAGCGGGAGCATCGCAGATACGCAGTATTTT. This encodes CASSYKPSGSIADTQYF. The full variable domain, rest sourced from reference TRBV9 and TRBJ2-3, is DSGVTQTPKHLITATGQRVTLRCSPRSGDLSVYWYQQSLDQGLQFLIQYYNGEERAKGNILERFSAQQFPDLHSELNLSSLELGDSALYFCASSYKPSGSIADTQYFGPGTRLTVL.

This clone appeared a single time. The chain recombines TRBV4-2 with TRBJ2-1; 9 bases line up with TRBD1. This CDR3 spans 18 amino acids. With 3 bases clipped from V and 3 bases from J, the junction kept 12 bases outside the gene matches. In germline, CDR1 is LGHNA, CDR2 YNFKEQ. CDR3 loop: CASSQEDSGTGNYNEQFF. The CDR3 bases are TGTGCCAGCAGCCAGGAGGATTCCGGGACAGGGAACTACAATGAGCAGTTCTTC.

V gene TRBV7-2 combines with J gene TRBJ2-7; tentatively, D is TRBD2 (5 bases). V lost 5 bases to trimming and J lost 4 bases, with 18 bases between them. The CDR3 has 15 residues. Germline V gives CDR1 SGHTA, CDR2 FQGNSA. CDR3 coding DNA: TGTGCCAGCAGCCCAGCGGCAGGAGCAACATACGAGCAGTACTTC. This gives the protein CASSPAAGATYEQYF.

For the CDR3, the DNA is TGTGCCAGCAGTTGGGGACTAGCGGGGGGATTCTACGAGCAGTACTTC. Its protein is CASSWGLAGGFYEQYF. The V and J genes are TRBV27 and TRBJ2-7; 15 nucleotides agree with TRBD2. The CDR3 length is 16 residues. Trimming took 4 bases from V and 3 from J; bases not matched to a gene: 4. The germline gives CDR1 MNHEY, CDR2 SMNVEV (reference sequence).

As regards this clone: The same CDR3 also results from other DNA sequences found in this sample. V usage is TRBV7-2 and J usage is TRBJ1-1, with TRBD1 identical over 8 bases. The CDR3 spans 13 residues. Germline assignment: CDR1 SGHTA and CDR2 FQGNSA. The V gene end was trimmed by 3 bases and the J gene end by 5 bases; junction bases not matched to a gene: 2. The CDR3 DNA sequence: TGTGCCAGCAGCTTTGGACAGGGAACTGAAGCTTTCTTT. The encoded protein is CASSFGQGTEAFF.

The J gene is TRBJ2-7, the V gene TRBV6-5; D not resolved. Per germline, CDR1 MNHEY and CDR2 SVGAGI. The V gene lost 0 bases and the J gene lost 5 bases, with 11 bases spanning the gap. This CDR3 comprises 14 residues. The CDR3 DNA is TGTGCCAGCAGTTACTCGTCCAAAGGGAACGAGCAGTACTTC. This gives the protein CASSYSSKGNEQYF.

The CDR3 DNA follows: TGTGCCAGCAGCTTGGACGGAAACACCATATATTTT. Protein sequence: CASSLDGNTIYF. The chain recombines TRBV5-4 with TRBJ1-3, with D hard to call. V was shortened by 0 bases and J by 4 bases, with 2 bases between the two germline ends. The germline V gene has CDR1 SGHNT and CDR2 YYREEE (reference sequence). This CDR3 is 12 amino acids long.

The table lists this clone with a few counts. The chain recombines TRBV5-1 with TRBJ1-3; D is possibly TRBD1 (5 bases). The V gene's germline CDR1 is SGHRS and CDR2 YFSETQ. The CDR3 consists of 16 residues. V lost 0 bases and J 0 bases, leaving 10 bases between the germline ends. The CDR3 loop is CASSLGGRLSGNTIYF. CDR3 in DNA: TGCGCCAGCAGCTTGGGGGGGAGACTCTCTGGAAACACCATATATTTT.